This TCR beta chain emerged from a study of cytomegalovirus exposure and HLA in healthy donors. The study ran its PCR with 60 Vbeta and 13 Jbeta primers. As handled by the study authors: Unique TCR beta chains numbered 60 million to 100 million in a later analysis, with roughly 9.9 million shared. TCRdb keeps only in-frame clones here, not all; method: immunoSEQ multiplex PCR. That table supplies the V and J calls and clone size; D and trimming were determined from the DNA. The sample includes some 190,000 clones, 80% seen only once; the top ten take 1.2% to 1.5%. Trimming removed 7 bases from V and 2 bases from J, with 12 bases in between. From germline, CDR1 is ENHRY and CDR2 SYGVKD. This CDR3 spans 13 amino acids. Whole-study findings and limits: In vitro confirmation showed three CMV-associated chains to be CMV antigen specific. At a 0.05 false discovery rate, a later analysis found around 17,000 TCR beta sequences to be associated with HLA alleles. Judged likely to be a sequencing artifact was a cluster of highly shared sequence variants.

As regards this clone: No antigen is known for it.

This chain connects TRBV10-3 to TRBJ2-7, with a weak D call TRBD1 (5 bases). The source of this sequence is a girl under 18 in good health and CMV-seropositive. Source material: PBMCs. CDR3 in amino acids: CAIKQGLTYEQYF. CDR3 in DNA: TGTGCCATCAAGCAGGGCCTCACCTACGAGCAGTACTTC.